The rows below give T cell receptor beta chains drawn from one sample of a study of blood T cell repertoires in COVID-19. Sequenced by immunoSEQ multiplex PCR; TCRdb stores in-frame clones only, minus some. The sample lists 150,000 or so clones, approximately 88% occurring once. Sample: PBMCs or T cells enriched from blood (not recorded which). The receptors were gathered from a man between 70 and 80 years old who had been exposed to COVID-19. Each CDR3 is given with its conserved first and last residue. D genes are given only for firm matches. Expanded clones get a size class; other rows say once, few or many, or leave the size out.

>TRBV28|TRBJ2-1|TRBD2|NA
CASNSGRRNEQFF
TGTGCCAGTAATAGCGGGAGACGCAATGAGCAGTTCTTC
>TRBV7-2|TRBJ2-5|TRBD1|few
CASSLAGTGDRKTQYF
TGTGCCAGCAGCTTAGCAGGGACAGGGGACAGAAAGACCCAGTACTTC
>TRBV18|TRBJ1-2|TRBD1|NA
CASSPSGGQDYGYTF
TGTGCCAGCTCACCGTCGGGCGGACAGGACTATGGCTACACCTTC
>TRBV7-9|TRBJ2-7|NA|NA
CASSSGPEQYF
TGTGCCAGCAGCTCAGGGCCCGAGCAGTACTTC
>TRBV7-9|TRBJ1-5|TRBD1|NA
CASSLGRPGQGYQPQHF
TGTGCCAGCAGCTTAGGTAGGCCGGGACAGGGCTATCAGCCCCAGCATTTT
>TRBV12-3/TRBV12-4|TRBJ2-4|NA|NA
CASSFSTKNIQYF
TGTGCCAGCAGTTTCAGTACCAAAAACATTCAGTACTTC
>TRBV3-1/TRBV3-2|TRBJ1-4|NA|NA
CASSDSGDEKLFF
TGTGCCAGCAGCGACTCGGGGGATGAAAAACTGTTTTTT
>TRBV19|TRBJ1-4|NA|NA
CASSIGEYYDEKLFF
TGTGCCAGTAGTATAGGAGAGTACTACGATGAAAAACTGTTTTTT
>TRBV6-2/TRBV6-3|TRBJ2-2|NA|NA
CASSPTPGTGELFF
TGTGCCAGCAGCCCAACCCCAGGCACCGGGGAGCTGTTTTTT
>TRBV7-6|TRBJ2-1|TRBD2|once
CASSPRDRGRSYNEQFF
TGTGCCAGCAGCCCTCGGGACCGCGGGAGGAGCTACAATGAGCAGTTCTTC
>TRBV2|TRBJ1-2|TRBD1|NA
CASSEKGANGYTF
TGTGCCAGCAGTGAAAAGGGGGCGAATGGCTACACCTTC
>TRBV6-5|TRBJ1-6|TRBD1|NA
CASRYMPGTGGRPLHF
TGTGCCAGCAGGTACATGCCCGGGACAGGGGGCCGACCCCTCCACTTT
>TRBV7-2|TRBJ1-1|NA|NA
CASTSIKAGTEAFF
TGTGCCAGCACCTCCATAAAGGCAGGCACTGAAGCTTTCTTT
>TRBV25-1|TRBJ1-1|NA|once
CASSESSIGGGHTEAFF
TGTGCCAGCAGTGAATCGTCCATCGGGGGGGGTCACACTGAAGCTTTCTTT
>TRBV6-5|TRBJ1-2|TRBD1|NA
CASTPTGGVSGYTF
TGTGCCAGCACTCCGACAGGGGGCGTAAGTGGCTACACCTTC
>TRBV28|TRBJ2-7|NA|NA
CASTLSYSYEQYF
TGTGCCAGCACCCTCAGTTACTCCTACGAGCAGTACTTC
>TRBV4-3|TRBJ2-3|TRBD2|NA
CASSPRGVAGDTQYF
TGCGCCAGCAGCCCTCGAGGGGTAGCGGGAGATACGCAGTATTTT
>TRBV3-1/TRBV3-2|TRBJ2-1|TRBD1|NA
CASSRVGQGDYNEQFF
TGTGCCAGCAGCCGCGTCGGACAGGGCGATTACAATGAGCAGTTCTTC
>TRBV5-4|TRBJ2-3|NA|NA
CASNEGLTDTQYF
TGTGCCAGCAATGAGGGATTAACAGATACGCAGTATTTT
>TRBV11-2|TRBJ2-7|NA|few
CASSLAVRGRYEQYF
TGTGCCAGCAGCTTAGCCGTGCGGGGGCGATACGAGCAGTACTTC
>TRBV7-2|TRBJ1-3|NA|few
CASSLGVPGSGNTIYF
TGTGCCAGCAGCTTAGGGGTTCCAGGCTCTGGAAACACCATATATTTT
>TRBV7-2|TRBJ1-3|NA|NA
CASSPLGGITTGNTIYF
TGTGCCAGCAGCCCATTGGGGGGGATAACGACTGGAAACACCATATATTTT
>TRBV27|TRBJ1-2|NA|NA
CASSPTVNYGYTF
TGTGCCAGCAGCCCGACAGTGAACTATGGCTACACCTTC
>TRBV28|TRBJ1-2|NA|NA
CATSLGTGYGYTF
TGTGCCACCAGTTTGGGTACAGGCTATGGCTACACCTTC
>TRBV11-2|TRBJ2-7|NA|NA
CASSFSGGGYEQYF
TGTGCCAGCAGCTTCAGCGGAGGAGGCTACGAGCAGTACTTC
>TRBV7-2|TRBJ1-1|NA|NA
CASRAGLHNTEAFF
TGTGCCAGCAGGGCGGGGCTACACAACACTGAAGCTTTCTTT
>TRBV19|TRBJ1-1|NA|few
CASTQTVTNTEAFF
TGTGCCAGTACCCAGACAGTGACGAACACTGAAGCTTTCTTT
>TRBV19|TRBJ2-2|TRBD1|once
CASSSGQRPPTGELFF
TGTGCCAGTAGTTCGGGACAGCGCCCGCCGACCGGGGAGCTGTTTTTT
>TRBV3-1/TRBV3-2|TRBJ2-7|NA|NA
CATTGYEQYF
TGTGCCACGACGGGCTACGAGCAGTACTTC
>TRBV5-4|TRBJ2-2|TRBD2|few
CAGTSLNRANTGELFF
TGTGCAGGGACTAGCCTTAATCGGGCGAACACCGGGGAGCTGTTTTTT
>TRBV5-5|TRBJ2-7|TRBD2|NA
CASSLGLAVSYEQYF
TGTGCCAGCAGCTTGGGACTAGCGGTTTCCTACGAGCAGTACTTC
>TRBV12-3/TRBV12-4|TRBJ1-2|TRBD1|NA
CASSLQGVGYTF
TGTGCCAGCAGCCTACAGGGGGTTGGCTACACCTTC
>TRBV24-1|TRBJ2-7|TRBD2|few
CATSTSGRPYEQYF
TGTGCCACCAGTACTAGCGGGAGGCCATACGAGCAGTACTTC
>TRBV10-1|TRBJ2-2|TRBD2|NA
CASSMKSSGRVNTGELFF
TGCGCCAGCAGTATGAAATCCAGCGGGAGAGTTAACACCGGGGAGCTGTTTTTT
>TRBV2|TRBJ2-1|NA|NA
CASSEALYGFYNEQFF
TGTGCCAGCAGTGAAGCGCTTTACGGGTTCTACAATGAGCAGTTCTTC
>TRBV7-2|TRBJ1-1|NA|NA
CASSSGVRGTEAFF
TGTGCCAGCAGCTCGGGGGTACGGGGCACTGAAGCTTTCTTT
>TRBV5-4|TRBJ2-7|NA|NA
CASSLGTHSSYEQYF
TGTGCCAGCAGCCTCGGGACTCATAGCTCCTACGAGCAGTACTTC
>TRBV2|TRBJ1-1|TRBD1|NA
CASSRTGELTEAFF
TGTGCCAGCAGTCGGACAGGGGAATTGACTGAAGCTTTCTTT
>TRBV19|TRBJ1-1|TRBD1|NA
CASRRQGKMNTEAFF
TGTGCCAGTAGGAGACAGGGCAAAATGAACACTGAAGCTTTCTTT
>TRBV5-1|TRBJ2-5|TRBD2|NA
CASSIGTSGKETQYF
TGCGCCAGCAGCATAGGGACTAGCGGAAAAGAGACCCAGTACTTC
>TRBV2|TRBJ1-2|NA|NA
CASRSIRESGYTF
TGTGCCAGCCGGAGCATTAGGGAGAGTGGCTACACCTTC
>TRBV9|TRBJ2-1|TRBD2|NA
CASSVQTAGEEQFF
TGTGCCAGCAGCGTACAAACGGCGGGGGAAGAGCAGTTCTTC
>TRBV7-2|TRBJ1-2|TRBD1|NA
CASSFKTGDGYTF
TGTGCCAGCAGCTTCAAGACAGGGGACGGCTACACCTTC